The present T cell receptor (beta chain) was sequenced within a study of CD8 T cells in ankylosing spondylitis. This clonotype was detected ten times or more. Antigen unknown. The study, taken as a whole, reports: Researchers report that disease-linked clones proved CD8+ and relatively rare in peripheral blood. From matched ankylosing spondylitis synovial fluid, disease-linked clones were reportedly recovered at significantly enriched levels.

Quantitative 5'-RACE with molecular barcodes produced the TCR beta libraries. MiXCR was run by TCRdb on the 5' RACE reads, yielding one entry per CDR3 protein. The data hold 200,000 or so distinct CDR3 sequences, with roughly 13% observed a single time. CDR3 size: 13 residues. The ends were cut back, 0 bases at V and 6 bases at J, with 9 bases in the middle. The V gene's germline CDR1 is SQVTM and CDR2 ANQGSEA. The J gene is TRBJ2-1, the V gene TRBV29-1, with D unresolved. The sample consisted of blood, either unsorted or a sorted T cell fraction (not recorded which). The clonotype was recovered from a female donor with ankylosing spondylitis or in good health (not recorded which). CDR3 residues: CSVEDPAFNEQFF. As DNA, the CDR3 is TGCAGCGTTGAAGATCCCGCTTTCAATGAGCAGTTCTTC.